This TCR beta chain stems from a study of blood T cell repertoires in COVID-19. Whole-study context: Samples representing acute and convalescent COVID-19 were sourced from the United States, Italy and Spain.

Only in-frame clones appear in the TCRdb table, and some are missing; sequencing was by immunoSEQ multiplex PCR. This sample has about 280,000 clones, with around 90% found just once. From germline, CDR1 is SGHRS and CDR2 YFSETQ. The V end was cut by 4 bases, the J end by 9 bases, with 14 bases between. The CDR3 contains 13 residues. Cohort allocation depended upon clinical history that participants reported. This sequence was found in a woman aged 30 to 39 who had recovered from COVID-19. Sample: PBMCs or T cells enriched from blood (not recorded which). J is TRBJ2-1 and V is TRBV5-1; D is perhaps TRBD1 (5 bases). The CDR3 protein is CASSLGRGSEQFF. CDR3 in DNA: TGCGCCAGCAGCCTTGGTAGGGGCTCTGAGCAGTTCTTC.